The T cell receptor (beta chain) under discussion was sequenced for a study of control samples from healthy donors and cancer patients. Clones were read by immunoSEQ multiplex PCR, and TCRdb kept only the in-frame ones, dropping some. The data hold about 120,000 clones, with 80% to 90% observed a single time. The ends lost 5 bases at V and 8 bases at J; junction bases unmatched: 3. This CDR3 has 13 amino acids. Germline lookup yields CDR1 MNHNY and CDR2 SVGAGI (reference sequence). This receptor was identified in a man in his fifties or sixties in good health. The V and J genes are TRBV6-6 and TRBJ1-3, with TRBD1 identical over 10 bases. The sequencing input was blood. Here the CDR3 DNA reads TGTGCCAGCAGTCCGGGACAGGGGTACACCATATATTTT. Amino acids: CASSPGQGYTIYF.